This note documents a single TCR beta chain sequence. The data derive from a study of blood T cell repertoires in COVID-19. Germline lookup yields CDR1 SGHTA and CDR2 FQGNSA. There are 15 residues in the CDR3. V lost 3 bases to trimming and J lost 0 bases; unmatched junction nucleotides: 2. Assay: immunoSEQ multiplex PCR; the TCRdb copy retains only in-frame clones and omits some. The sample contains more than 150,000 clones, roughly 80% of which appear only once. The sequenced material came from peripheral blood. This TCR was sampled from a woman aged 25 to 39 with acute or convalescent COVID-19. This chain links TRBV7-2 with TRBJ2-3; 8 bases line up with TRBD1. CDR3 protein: CASSLTGASTDTQYF. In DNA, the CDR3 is TGTGCCAGCAGCTTGACAGGGGCGAGCACAGATACGCAGTATTTT.